Listed below are T cell receptor beta chains from one sample, sequenced in a study of control samples from healthy donors and cancer patients. TCRdb's copy holds only in-frame clones and misses some; the assay was immunoSEQ multiplex PCR. The data show about 410,000 clones, about nine tenths seen once. Material: PBMCs. These receptors originate from a man aged 40-50 years with head and neck cancer. Both conserved end residues are part of each CDR3. The order of the fields is J gene, CDR3 length, D gene, V gene, clone size, CDR3 DNA, CDR3 protein. D genes are given only for firm matches. Expanded clones get a size class; other rows say once, few or many, or leave the size out.

>TRBJ1-4|15|NA|TRBV10-1|NA
TGCGCCAGCTGGGAGACACCCGCAACTAATGAAAAACTGTTTTTT
CASWETPATNEKLFF
>TRBJ2-7|15|NA|TRBV4-3|NA
TGCGCCAGCAGCCAAGATCGACAGGTCCCCTACGAGCAGTACTTC
CASSQDRQVPYEQYF
>TRBJ1-5|14|NA|TRBV6-5|NA
TGTGCCAGCAATAACAGGGATAGCAATCAGCCCCAGCATTTT
CASNNRDSNQPQHF
>TRBJ1-1|14|TRBD1|TRBV5-4|NA
TGTGCCAGCAGCTCGACAGGGGCCCTCACTGAAGCTTTCTTT
CASSSTGALTEAFF
>TRBJ1-1|14|NA|TRBV12-5|NA
TGTGCTAGTGGTGCGCCGACGGTGAACACTGAAGCTTTCTTT
CASGAPTVNTEAFF
>TRBJ2-6|17|TRBD1|TRBV6-6|NA
TGTGCCAGCAGTCAACGACAGGGTCGATCTGGGGCCAACGTCCTGACTTTC
CASSQRQGRSGANVLTF
>TRBJ2-2|15|NA|TRBV5-1|NA
TGCGCCAGCAGCGCGATGGGCGCGAACCCCGGGGAGCTGTTTTTT
CASSAMGANPGELFF
>TRBJ1-1|13|NA|TRBV12-3/TRBV12-4|NA
TGTGCCAGCAGTAACACACTTGGGACTGAAGCTTTCTTT
CASSNTLGTEAFF
>TRBJ2-3|16|NA|TRBV7-2|NA
TGTGCCAGCAGCTTTCCACGGGGGGCGGGAACAGATACGCAGTATTTT
CASSFPRGAGTDTQYF
>TRBJ1-2|13|NA|TRBV2|once
TGTGCCAGCAGTTTAGGACAGCCATCCGGCTACACCTTC
CASSLGQPSGYTF
>TRBJ2-3|16|NA|TRBV18|NA
TGTGCCAGCTCCCCGGAGGCGGCGGGGAGATCAGATACGCAGTATTTT
CASSPEAAGRSDTQYF
>TRBJ2-7|15|TRBD2|TRBV27|NA
TGTGCCAGCAGTTTATCGGGCGGGAGAACCCACGAGCAGTACTTC
CASSLSGGRTHEQYF
>TRBJ1-1|13|NA|TRBV5-6|NA
TGTGCCAGCAGCTTGGGAGGGGTTACTGAAGCTTTCTTT
CASSLGGVTEAFF
>TRBJ1-1|13|TRBD1|TRBV5-1|NA
TGCGCCAGCAGCACAGGGGGAGGCACTGAAGCTTTCTTT
CASSTGGGTEAFF
>TRBJ1-2|16|NA|TRBV4-3|NA
TGCGCCAGCAGCCAAGAACCCCGGGGAGGGAGGGATGGCTACACCTTC
CASSQEPRGGRDGYTF
>TRBJ2-7|14|TRBD1|TRBV5-1|NA
TGCGCCAGCAGCTCGGGACAGGGGCAGTACGAGCAGTACTTC
CASSSGQGQYEQYF
>TRBJ1-1|17|NA|TRBV9|once
TGTGCCAGCAGCGTAGAGGCACTTATAGACATGAACACTGAAGCTTTCTTT
CASSVEALIDMNTEAFF
>TRBJ2-3|15|NA|TRBV30|NA
TGTGCCTGGAGGTTGGGGCACGGGGTCAGAGATACGCAGTATTTT
CAWRLGHGVRDTQYF
>TRBJ2-7|15|NA|TRBV28|NA
TGTGCCAGCAGTTTAGGTCAAGGGAGGGGGTACGAGCAGTACTTC
CASSLGQGRGYEQYF
>TRBJ1-5|13|NA|TRBV27|NA
TGTGCCAGCAGTTTGTGGCGAGATCAGCCCCAGCATTTT
CASSLWRDQPQHF
>TRBJ2-1|14|NA|TRBV28|NA
TGTGCCAGCAGTACCCAACTAACTAGGTATGAGCAGTTCTTC
CASSTQLTRYEQFF
>TRBJ2-7|13|TRBD2|TRBV29-1|NA
TGCAGCGTTGAAGATGCGGGGGGCTACGAGCAGTACTTC
CSVEDAGGYEQYF
>TRBJ1-4|14|NA|TRBV30|few
TGTGCCTGGGGACAGCCCGGGGAGGATGAAAAACTGTTTTTT
CAWGQPGEDEKLFF
>TRBJ1-1|16|NA|TRBV7-3|NA
TGTGCCAGCAGCTTAACGCCGAGTCAGGGGAACACTGAAGCTTTCTTT
CASSLTPSQGNTEAFF
>TRBJ1-1|15|NA|TRBV9|NA
TGTGCCAGCAGCGTAGAGGACGGAGTGAACACTGAAGCTTTCTTT
CASSVEDGVNTEAFF
>TRBJ2-3|14|TRBD2|TRBV30|NA
TGTGCCTGGAGAGTAGCGGGGGAAACAGATACGCAGTATTTT
CAWRVAGETDTQYF
>TRBJ2-5|16|TRBD2|TRBV3-1/TRBV3-2|NA
TGTGCCAGCAGTCTCCCTCTCCGGACTAGCGGGGAGACCCAGTACTTC
CASSLPLRTSGETQYF
>TRBJ2-7|14|TRBD1|TRBV2|NA
TGTGCCAGCAACAGACAGGGGGCCTACCCCGAGCAGTACTTC
CASNRQGAYPEQYF
>TRBJ2-5|15|NA|TRBV27|NA
TGTGCCAGCAGTTCCTCTCAGATGATCCAAGAGACCCAGTACTTC
CASSSSQMIQETQYF
>TRBJ2-3|15|NA|TRBV19|NA
TGTGCCAGTAGTATAGCGTTGGCCAGCACAGATACGCAGTATTTT
CASSIALASTDTQYF
>TRBJ2-7|15|NA|TRBV19|NA
TGTGCCAGTAGTATAAATTTCTGGGGAGGCTACGAGCAGTACTTC
CASSINFWGGYEQYF
>TRBJ2-7|14|NA|TRBV5-8|NA
TGTGCCAGCAGCTTGCCGGACGGAGCCTACGAGCAGTACTTC
CASSLPDGAYEQYF
>TRBJ1-2|14|NA|TRBV9|NA
TGTGCCAGCAGCGCCCCTTTCGGACAGCATGGCTACACCTTC
CASSAPFGQHGYTF
>TRBJ1-1|13|NA|TRBV3-1/TRBV3-2|NA
TGTGCCAGCAGCCAAGTTGGGGACACTGAAGCTTTCTTT
CASSQVGDTEAFF
>TRBJ2-3|17|TRBD2|TRBV4-3|once
TGCGCCAGCAGCCAAGAGTGGGCGGGGGGGAGCACAGATACGCAGTATTTT
CASSQEWAGGSTDTQYF
>TRBJ2-2|16|NA|TRBV5-6|NA
TGTGCCAGCAGCTTCGGTACAGGGATAATTTCCGGGGAGCTGTTTTTT
CASSFGTGIISGELFF
>TRBJ2-2|13|TRBD1|TRBV30|NA
TGTGCCTGGAGAATAACAGGGGCCGGGGAGCTGTTTTTT
CAWRITGAGELFF
>TRBJ1-2|12|NA|TRBV3-1/TRBV3-2|NA
TGTGCCAGCAGCCAAGATTGGTTGGGCTACACCTTC
CASSQDWLGYTF
>TRBJ1-4|16|NA|TRBV4-3|once
TGCGCCAGCAGCCAAGATTACCCGGGGGTCGGTGAAAAACTGTTTTTT
CASSQDYPGVGEKLFF
>TRBJ2-7|15|NA|TRBV7-9|NA
TGTGCCAGCAGCCCAGGGACCTTAAAACCCTACGAGCAGTACTTC
CASSPGTLKPYEQYF
>TRBJ1-6|13|TRBD1|TRBV4-1|NA
TGCGCCAGCAGCCGGGACAGGAATTCACCCCTCCACTTT
CASSRDRNSPLHF
>TRBJ2-7|15|NA|TRBV5-6|NA
TGTGCCAGCAGCGAGACCCCACTGAACGACTACGAGCAGTACTTC
CASSETPLNDYEQYF
>TRBJ1-1|20|NA|TRBV15|NA
TGTGCCACCAGCAGAGATGGGACCCCAACAGGGATCATTATGAACACTGAAGCTTTCTTT
CATSRDGTPTGIIMNTEAFF
>TRBJ2-5|14|NA|TRBV18|NA
TGTGCCAGCTCACCCCGACGTACCAGCGAGACCCAGTACTTC
CASSPRRTSETQYF
>TRBJ1-5|16|NA|TRBV2|once
TGTGCCAGCAGTGATATCGAGGCAGGGTGGAATCAGCCCCAGCATTTT
CASSDIEAGWNQPQHF
>TRBJ1-4|14|TRBD1|TRBV6-1|NA
TGTGCCAGCAGTGAAGGGGACAGCAATGAAAAACTGTTTTTT
CASSEGDSNEKLFF
>TRBJ1-1|12|NA|TRBV6-5|once
TGTGCCAGCAGATATCAGGGATCTGAAGCTTTCTTT
CASRYQGSEAFF
>TRBJ1-2|15|NA|TRBV13|NA
TGTGCCAGCAGCTCAGGGACAATCGACTACTATGGCTACACCTTC
CASSSGTIDYYGYTF
>TRBJ1-1|17|NA|TRBV5-6|NA
TGTGCCAGCAGCCCGAGGGGGGGACGCGCAATGAACACTGAAGCTTTCTTT
CASSPRGGRAMNTEAFF
>TRBJ2-1|11|NA|TRBV27|NA
TGTGCCAGCAGCTCGGACAATGAGCAGTTCTTC
CASSSDNEQFF
>TRBJ2-5|16|TRBD1|TRBV28|NA
TGTGCCAGCAGTTACCCCCGGACAGGACTGCAAGAGACCCAGTACTTC
CASSYPRTGLQETQYF